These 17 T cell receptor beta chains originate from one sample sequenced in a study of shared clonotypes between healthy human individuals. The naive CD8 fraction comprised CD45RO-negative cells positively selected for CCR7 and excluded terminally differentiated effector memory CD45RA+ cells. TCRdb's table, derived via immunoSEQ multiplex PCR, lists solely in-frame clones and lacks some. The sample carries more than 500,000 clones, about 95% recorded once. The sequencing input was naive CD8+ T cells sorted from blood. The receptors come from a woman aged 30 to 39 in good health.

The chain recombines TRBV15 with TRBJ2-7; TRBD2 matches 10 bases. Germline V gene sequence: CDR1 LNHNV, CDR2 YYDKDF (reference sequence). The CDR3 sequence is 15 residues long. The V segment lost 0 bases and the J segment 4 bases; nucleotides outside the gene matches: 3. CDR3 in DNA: TGTGCCACCAGCAGAGACCTAGCGGGAGCTTACGAGCAGTACTTC. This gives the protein CATSRDLAGAYEQYF.

The CDR3 sequence: CASSSPRGARGPWAEAFF. The CDR3 DNA sequence: TGTGCCAGCAGTTCCCCGCGGGGGGCCAGGGGGCCCTGGGCTGAAGCTTTCTTT. The chain joins TRBV27 to TRBJ1-1; 8 bases match TRBD1. The germline gives CDR1 MNHEY, CDR2 SMNVEV (reference sequence). V was pared by 4 bases and J by 6 bases, with 19 bases of the junction left unmatched. The CDR3 has 18 amino acids.

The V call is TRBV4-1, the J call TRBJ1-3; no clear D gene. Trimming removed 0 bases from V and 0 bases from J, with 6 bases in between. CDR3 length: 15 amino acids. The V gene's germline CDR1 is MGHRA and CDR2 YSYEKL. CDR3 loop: CASSQDWISGNTIYF. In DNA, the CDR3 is TGCGCCAGCAGCCAAGACTGGATCTCTGGAAACACCATATATTTT.

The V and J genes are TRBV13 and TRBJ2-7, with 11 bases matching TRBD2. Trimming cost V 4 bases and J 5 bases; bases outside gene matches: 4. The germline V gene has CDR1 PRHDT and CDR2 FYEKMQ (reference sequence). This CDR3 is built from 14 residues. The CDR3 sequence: CASSSTSGGNEQYF. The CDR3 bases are TGTGCCAGCAGCTCTACTAGCGGGGGTAACGAGCAGTACTTC.

The CDR3 loop is CASSPQGSANTEAFF. The CDR3 DNA reads TGTGCCAGCAGTCCCCAGGGGTCAGCAAACACTGAAGCTTTCTTT. The gene calls are TRBV13 and TRBJ1-1; tentatively, D is TRBD1 (6 bases). The CDR3 runs to 15 residues. The V end lost 6 bases, the J end lost 2 bases, and 16 bases lay between the germline ends. CDR1 is PRHDT and CDR2 is FYEKMQ in the germline V gene (reference sequence).

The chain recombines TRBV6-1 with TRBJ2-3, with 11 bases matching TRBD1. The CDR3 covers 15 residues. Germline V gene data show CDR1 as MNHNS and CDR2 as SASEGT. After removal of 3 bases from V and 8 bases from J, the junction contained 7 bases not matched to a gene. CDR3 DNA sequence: TGTGCCAGCAGTGATTGGACAGGGGGCGTAGGTACGCAGTATTTT. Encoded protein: CASSDWTGGVGTQYF.

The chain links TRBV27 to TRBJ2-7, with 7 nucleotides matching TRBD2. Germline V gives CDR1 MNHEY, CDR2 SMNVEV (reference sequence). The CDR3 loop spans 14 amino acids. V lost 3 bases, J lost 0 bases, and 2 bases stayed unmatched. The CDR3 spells CASSLGRASYEQYF. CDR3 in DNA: TGTGCCAGCAGTTTGGGGAGGGCCTCCTACGAGCAGTACTTC.

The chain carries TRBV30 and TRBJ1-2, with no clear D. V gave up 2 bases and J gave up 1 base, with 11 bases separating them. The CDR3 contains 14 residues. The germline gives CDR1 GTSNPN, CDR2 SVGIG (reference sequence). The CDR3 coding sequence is TGTGCCTGGAGTTCAGAGGGAAATAACTATGGCTACACCTTC. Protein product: CAWSSEGNNYGYTF.

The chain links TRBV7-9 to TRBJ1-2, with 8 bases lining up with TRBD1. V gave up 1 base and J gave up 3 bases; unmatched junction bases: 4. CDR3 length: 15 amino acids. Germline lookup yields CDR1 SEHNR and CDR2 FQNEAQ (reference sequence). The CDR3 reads CASSLVTGGDYGYTF. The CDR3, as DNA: TGTGCCAGCAGCTTAGTAACAGGGGGTGACTATGGCTACACCTTC.

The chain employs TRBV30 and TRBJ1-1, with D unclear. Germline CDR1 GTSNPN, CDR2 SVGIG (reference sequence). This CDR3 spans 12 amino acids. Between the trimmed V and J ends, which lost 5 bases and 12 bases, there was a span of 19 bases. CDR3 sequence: CAWELAGSLTFF. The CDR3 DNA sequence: TGTGCCTGGGAGCTGGCAGGAAGTTTGACTTTCTTT.

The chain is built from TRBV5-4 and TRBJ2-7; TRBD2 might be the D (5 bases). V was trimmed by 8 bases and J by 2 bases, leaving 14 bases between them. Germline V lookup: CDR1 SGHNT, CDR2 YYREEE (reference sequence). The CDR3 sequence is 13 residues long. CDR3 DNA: TGTGCCAGGAGCGAGGGCCCTACCTACGAGCAGTACTTC. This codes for CARSEGPTYEQYF.

The CDR3 protein is CASSPSTEQYF. For the CDR3, the DNA is TGTGCCAGCAGCCCCTCCACCGAGCAGTACTTC. This chain joins TRBV5-6 and TRBJ2-7; unclear D gene. Germline CDR1 and CDR2: SGHDT and YYEEEE. Trimming pared 4 bases from V and 6 bases from J, leaving 8 bases between. The CDR3 consists of 11 residues.

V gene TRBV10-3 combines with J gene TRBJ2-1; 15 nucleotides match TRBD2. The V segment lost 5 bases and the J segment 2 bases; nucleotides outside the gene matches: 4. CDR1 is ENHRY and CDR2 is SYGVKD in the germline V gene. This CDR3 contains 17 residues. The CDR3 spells CAISSGLAGGTYNEQFF. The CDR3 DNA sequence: TGTGCCATCAGTTCGGGACTAGCGGGAGGTACCTACAATGAGCAGTTCTTC.

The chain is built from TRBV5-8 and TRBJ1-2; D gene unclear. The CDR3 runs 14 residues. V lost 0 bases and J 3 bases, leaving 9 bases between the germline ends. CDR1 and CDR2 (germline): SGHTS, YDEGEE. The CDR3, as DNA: TGTGCCAGCAGCTTGGGATGGGTACACTATGGCTACACCTTC. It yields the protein CASSLGWVHYGYTF.

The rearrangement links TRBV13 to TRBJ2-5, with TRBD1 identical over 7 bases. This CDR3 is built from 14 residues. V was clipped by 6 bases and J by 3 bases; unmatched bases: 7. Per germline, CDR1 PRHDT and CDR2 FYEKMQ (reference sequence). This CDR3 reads CASSIQTGEETQYF. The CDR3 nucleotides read TGTGCCAGCAGTATTCAAACAGGGGAAGAGACCCAGTACTTC.

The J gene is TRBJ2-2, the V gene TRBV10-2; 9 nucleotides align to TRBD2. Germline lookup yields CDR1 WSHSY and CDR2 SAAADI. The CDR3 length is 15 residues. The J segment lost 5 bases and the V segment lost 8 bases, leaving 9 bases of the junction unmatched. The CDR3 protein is CASEGREGLTGELFF. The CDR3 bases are TGCGCCAGCGAGGGGCGGGAGGGCCTGACCGGGGAGCTGTTTTTT.

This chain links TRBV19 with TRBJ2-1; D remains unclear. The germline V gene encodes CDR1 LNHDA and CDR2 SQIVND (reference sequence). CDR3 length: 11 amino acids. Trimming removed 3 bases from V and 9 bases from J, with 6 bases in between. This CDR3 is CASSIPGEQFF. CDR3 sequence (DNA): TGTGCCAGTAGTATTCCGGGTGAGCAGTTCTTC.